The clone carrying this TCR beta chain was recorded at least ten times. Its antigen is unidentified. Template material for amplifying TCR beta CDR3 regions consisted of RNA transcripts. During a first-round RT-PCR of the TCR CDR3, the HTBI primer set was used. Via MiXCR, TCRdb re-called the multiplex PCR reads, giving one row per CDR3 protein. The data show 300,000 to 450,000 distinct CDR3 sequences, roughly 15% seen once. The sample is drawn from a study of T cells in Graves' hyperthyroidism and ophthalmopathy. The wider study: The initial diagnosis was the point when peripheral blood was collected, ahead of any treatment. The study's findings and limits: Ophthalmopathy and stable hyperthyroidism were separated by a 13 V-J model. Most thyroid clonotypes expanded above 0.001 appeared in blood too.

V lost 1 base, J lost 5 bases, and 5 bases stayed unmatched. This CDR3 comprises 15 residues. Germline-derived CDR1 and CDR2 are SGHAT and FQNNGV. Among ophthalmopathy patients, the Clinical Activity Score reached at least 3, the NOSPECS grade reached at least 4, and duration remained under 3 months. This chain links TRBV11-2 with TRBJ1-5; 7 positions agree with TRBD1. This receptor was obtained from a woman aged 25-40 years with Graves' ophthalmopathy. Sequenced input: blood. CDR3 nucleotides: TGTGCCAGCAGCTTAGCCCCAGGGGGGTATCAGCCCCAGCATTTT. Translating gives CASSLAPGGYQPQHF.